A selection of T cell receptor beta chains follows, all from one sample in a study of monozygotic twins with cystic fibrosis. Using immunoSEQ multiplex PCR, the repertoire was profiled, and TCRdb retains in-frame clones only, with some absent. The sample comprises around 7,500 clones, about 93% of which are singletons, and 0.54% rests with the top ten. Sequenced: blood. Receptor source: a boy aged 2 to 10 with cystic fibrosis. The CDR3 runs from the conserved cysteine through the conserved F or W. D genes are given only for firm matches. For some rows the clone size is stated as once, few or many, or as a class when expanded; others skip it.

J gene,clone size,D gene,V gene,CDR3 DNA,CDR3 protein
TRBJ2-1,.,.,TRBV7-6,TGTGCCAGCAGCTTAGTGTCTGGGGGGCAGTTCTTC,CASSLVSGGQFF
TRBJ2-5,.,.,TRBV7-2,TGTGCCAGCAGCCAGGGGTACCAAGAGACCCAGTACTTC,CASSQGYQETQYF
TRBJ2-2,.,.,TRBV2,TGTGCCAGCAGCCGAACCGGGGAGCTGTTTTTT,CASSRTGELFF
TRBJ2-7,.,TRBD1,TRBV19,TGTGCCAGTAGTATAGGGCTAACACAGGGGGTCGGCTACGAGCAGTACTTC,CASSIGLTQGVGYEQYF
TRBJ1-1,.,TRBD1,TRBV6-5,TGTGCCAGCAGTTACTCCGGGACAGGGTACACTGAAGCTTTCTTT,CASSYSGTGYTEAFF
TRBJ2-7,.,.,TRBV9,TGTGCCAGCAGCGTAGATGACAGGCACTACGAGCAGTACTTC,CASSVDDRHYEQYF
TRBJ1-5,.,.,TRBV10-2,TGCGCCAGCAGCCCAGGAGGCTTTAATCAGCCCCAGCATTTT,CASSPGGFNQPQHF
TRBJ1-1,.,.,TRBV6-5,TGTGCCAGCAGTTACTCGAGCGGGGGGAACACTGAAGCTTTCTTT,CASSYSSGGNTEAFF
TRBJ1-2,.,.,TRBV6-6,TGTGCCAGCAGTATAGGGATCGGTGTAGGGGATTATGGCTACACCTTC,CASSIGIGVGDYGYTF
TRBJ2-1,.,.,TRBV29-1,TGCAGCGTTATGGAGTCCTACAATGAGCAGTTCTTC,CSVMESYNEQFF
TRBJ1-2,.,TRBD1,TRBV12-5,TGTGCTAGTGGTGGACAGGGGGCAAGGAACGGCTACACCTTC,CASGGQGARNGYTF
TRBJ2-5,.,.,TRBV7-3,TGTGCCAGCAGCTTGGGGGGCAGGGTGGAGACCCAGTACTTC,CASSLGGRVETQYF
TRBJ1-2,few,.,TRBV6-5,TGTGCCAGCAGTTACAGGCTACAGGGTGGGGATGGCTACACCTTC,CASSYRLQGGDGYTF
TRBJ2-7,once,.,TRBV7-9,TGTGCCAGCAGCTCGGCCCTACAGGGCTCCTACGAGCAGTACTTC,CASSSALQGSYEQYF
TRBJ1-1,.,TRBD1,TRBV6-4,TGTGCCAGCAGTGACCCTCGACAGGGCCCGAGAATGAACACTGAAGCTTTCTTT,CASSDPRQGPRMNTEAFF
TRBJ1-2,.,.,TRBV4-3,TGCGCCAGCAGCCAATTCCCAAAGACAGGTTTTTACTCTTTTGGCTACACCTTC,CASSQFPKTGFYSFGYTF
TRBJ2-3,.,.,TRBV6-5,TGTGCCAGCAGTGGTAGCACAGATACGCAGTATTTT,CASSGSTDTQYF
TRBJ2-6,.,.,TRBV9,TGTGCCAGCAGCGTAGGATCCGGGGCCAACGTCCTGACTTTC,CASSVGSGANVLTF
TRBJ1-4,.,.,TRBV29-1,TGCAGCGTAAAGACCAGGGTTCTGGAAAAACTGTTTTTT,CSVKTRVLEKLFF
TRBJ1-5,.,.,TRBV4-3,TGCGCCAGCAGCCAAGCTCTGGGGAATCAGCCCCAGCATTTT,CASSQALGNQPQHF
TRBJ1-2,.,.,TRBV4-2,TGTGCCAGCAGCCAATCAGGGCAGGGACTTAACTATGGCTGCACCTTC,CASSQSGQGLNYGCTF
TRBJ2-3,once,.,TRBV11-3,TGTGCCAGCATCAAACTGGGCACAGATACGCAGTATTTT,CASIKLGTDTQYF
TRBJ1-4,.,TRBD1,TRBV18,TGTGCCAGCTCACCTAACAGGGGTCGAAATGAAAAACTGTTTTTT,CASSPNRGRNEKLFF
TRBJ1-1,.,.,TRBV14,TGTGCCAGCAGCCAAGAAGGAGGCACTGAAGCTTTCTTT,CASSQEGGTEAFF
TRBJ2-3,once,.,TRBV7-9,TGTGCCAGCAGCTTAGGGAACACAGGGATCGCAGATACGCAGTATTTT,CASSLGNTGIADTQYF
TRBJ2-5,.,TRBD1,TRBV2,TGTGCCAGCAATTCGGACAGGGGTCAAGAGACCCAGTACTTC,CASNSDRGQETQYF